Below are 20 T cell receptor beta chains sequenced from a single sample in a study of T cell changes during pregnancy in multiple sclerosis. Profiled with immunoSEQ multiplex PCR; TCRdb holds only in-frame clones, not every one. The sample yields 47,000 or so clones, around 94% seen once. The sample in question was CD4+ T cells from peripheral blood mononuclear cells, obtained in the first trimester of pregnancy. The receptors here all came from a female donor with multiple sclerosis, enrolled in a pregnancy study.

This chain connects TRBV6-1 to TRBJ2-2; 8 nucleotides match TRBD1. Germline V gives CDR1 MNHNS, CDR2 SASEGT. V shed 2 bases, J shed 9 bases, and the junction held 2 bases outside the gene matches. The length of the CDR3 is 13 residues. As DNA, the CDR3 is TGTGCCAGCAGTGAACAGGGGGCCCGGGAGCTGTTTTTT. This gives the protein CASSEQGARELFF.

This chain joins TRBV10-1 and TRBJ2-1, with 15 bases fitting TRBD2. CDR1 and CDR2 from the germline V gene are WNHNN and SYGVQD (reference sequence). The trim removed 11 bases at V and 8 bases at J, leaving 22 bases unmatched. This CDR3 is 19 amino acids long. In DNA, the CDR3 is TGCGCCCACCAGATAGGACTAGCGGGGGGGTCCTTAGGTTGGGATGAGCAGTTCTTC. Protein sequence: CAHQIGLAGGSLGWDEQFF.

The chain couples TRBV20-1 to TRBJ1-2; 10 bases match TRBD1. The CDR3 contains 11 residues. Germline CDR1 reads DFQATT; CDR2 reads SNEGSKA (reference sequence). J gave up 6 bases and V 7 bases, and 2 bases lay outside the gene matches. CDR3 DNA sequence: TGCAGTGGGACAGGGGGTAATGGCTACACCTTC. Residues: CSGTGGNGYTF.

The chain couples TRBV6-1 to TRBJ1-4, with TRBD1 matching over 10 bases. In germline, CDR1 is MNHNS, CDR2 SASEGT. The CDR3 consists of 14 residues. V was clipped by 6 bases and J by 7 bases; unmatched bases: 5. As DNA, the CDR3 is TGTGCCAGCAGGCCAAGGGACAGGGGTGAAAAACTGTTTTTT. Its protein product is CASRPRDRGEKLFF.

This sequence joins TRBV7-3 and TRBJ2-3; the match to TRBD2 covers 9 bases. Losses at the gene ends were 5 bases for V and 3 bases for J; bases not matched to a gene: 6. The CDR3 is made up of 15 amino acids. Germline V gene lookup returns CDR1 SGHTA and CDR2 FQGTGA. Here the CDR3 DNA reads TGTGCCAGCAGCCCCATGCTAGCGGGGACAGATACGCAGTATTTT. Encoded protein: CASSPMLAGTDTQYF.

This sequence joins TRBV5-1 and TRBJ2-1, with 7 bases that match TRBD1. V gave up 0 bases and J gave up 7 bases; unmatched junction bases: 7. The germline V gene encodes CDR1 SGHRS and CDR2 YFSETQ. The CDR3 extends over 15 amino acids. The CDR3 coding sequence is TGCGCCAGCAGCTTGGGACAGGGTTACATAAATGAGCAGTTCTTC. Its protein is CASSLGQGYINEQFF.

The genes are TRBV5-4 and TRBJ1-6; D is possibly TRBD1 (6 bases). The CDR3 spans 14 residues. V gave up 1 base and J gave up 7 bases, with 9 bases separating them. Germline-derived CDR1 and CDR2 are SGHNT and YYREEE (reference sequence). CDR3 residues: CASSLSQGNSPLHF. The CDR3 DNA follows: TGTGCCAGCAGCTTGAGTCAGGGGAATTCACCCCTCCACTTT.

This chain joins TRBV5-6 and TRBJ2-6; D is perhaps TRBD1 (5 bases). CDR1 is SGHDT, CDR2 YYEEEE, per germline. The V end lost 5 bases, the J end lost 6 bases, and 18 bases lay between the germline ends. This CDR3 spans 16 amino acids. In DNA, the CDR3 is TGTGCCAGCAGGTACGTAGGGGCAGGGAAGGCCAACGTCCTGACTTTC. Its translation: CASRYVGAGKANVLTF.

The rearrangement joins TRBV11-1 to TRBJ1-1; D ambiguous. Trimming stripped 4 bases from V and 1 base from J, with 13 bases between. Germline assignment: CDR1 SGHAT and CDR2 FQDESV (reference sequence). This CDR3 has 15 amino acids. In DNA, the CDR3 is TGTGCCAGCAGCTGGGGAGACGGTACGAACACTGAAGCTTTCTTT. Protein product: CASSWGDGTNTEAFF.

This clone was seen only once. The rearrangement links TRBV20-1 to TRBJ2-7; possibly TRBD2 for D (5 bases). Trimming shortened V by 2 bases and J by 7 bases, and 9 bases separated the two germline ends. This CDR3 has 11 residues. Germline values: CDR1 DFQATT, CDR2 SNEGSKA (reference sequence). The CDR3 is CSARPSGEQYF. CDR3 in DNA: TGCAGTGCTAGACCCAGCGGAGAGCAGTACTTC.

This chain joins TRBV7-8 and TRBJ1-4; tentative D call: TRBD1 (5 bases). Trimming stripped 3 bases from V and 4 bases from J, with 15 bases between. The CDR3 is 16 amino acids. Germline V gene lookup returns CDR1 SGHVS and CDR2 FQNEAQ. The CDR3 spells CASSLGRPGGNEKLFF. CDR3 nucleotide sequence: TGTGCCAGCAGCTTGGGCAGGCCCGGGGGTAATGAAAAACTGTTTTTT. The full variable domain, rest sourced from reference TRBV7-8 and TRBJ1-4, is GAGVSQSPRYKVAKRGQDVALRCDPISGHVSLFWYQQALGQGPEFLTYFQNEAQLDKSGLPSDRFFAERPEGSVSTLKIQRTQQEDSAVYLCASSLGRPGGNEKLFFGSGTQLSVL.

The chain links TRBV6-1 to TRBJ2-7, with TRBD1 matching 10 bases. The CDR3 length is 15 residues. The J segment lost 1 base and the V segment lost 6 bases, leaving 6 bases of the junction unmatched. CDR1 MNHNS and CDR2 SASEGT come from the germline V gene. The CDR3 loop reads CASSPGTGVSYEQYF. The DNA for the CDR3 is TGTGCCAGCAGCCCCGGGACAGGGGTTTCCTACGAGCAGTACTTC.

This sequence joins TRBV5-5 and TRBJ1-2; 7 bases agree with TRBD1. In germline, CDR1 is SGHKS, CDR2 YYEKEE (reference sequence). There are 13 residues in the CDR3. Unmatched junction bases numbered 6, after V lost 4 bases and J lost 6 bases. In DNA, the CDR3 is TGTGCCAGCAGCCTAGGACAGGCTCATGGCTACACCTTC. Encoded protein: CASSLGQAHGYTF. Drawing the rest from reference TRBV5-5 and TRBJ1-2, the complete variable domain is DAGVTQSPTHLIKTRGQQVTLRCSPISGHKSVSWYQQVLGQGPQFIFQYYEKEERGRGNFPDRFSARQFPNYSSELNVNALLLGDSALYLCASSLGQAHGYTFGSGTRLTVV.

The rearrangement joins TRBV4-1 to TRBJ2-7, with D tentatively TRBD1 (5 bases). Germline CDR1 and CDR2: MGHRA and YSYEKL. The CDR3 covers 14 residues. V was trimmed by 2 bases and J by 3 bases, leaving 11 bases between them. Written as DNA, the CDR3 is TGCGCCAGCAGCCAAACCCGACAGTTCTACGAGCAGTACTTC. Its translation is CASSQTRQFYEQYF.

This sequence joins TRBV6-4 and TRBJ1-6; D is unresolved. Per germline, CDR1 MRHNA and CDR2 SNTAGT. The V end lost 2 bases, the J end lost 9 bases, and 11 bases lay between the germline ends. This CDR3 region has 14 residues. The CDR3 DNA is TGTGCCAGCAGTGACGAGGGTTGGGGTTCACCCCTCCACTTT. Translated, it gives CASSDEGWGSPLHF.

This sequence joins TRBV1 and TRBJ2-1; the table's D call TRBD2 went unverified against the DNA. TRBV1 is a listed pseudogene. The CDR3 is made up of 17 amino acids. The CDR3 here is CTSSQDSASGGAWEQFF. The CDR3, as DNA: TGCACCAGCAGCCAAGATTCGGCTAGCGGGGGGGCCTGGGAGCAGTTCTTC.

The CDR3 protein is CASSFRMGSTEAFF. CDR3 DNA: TGTGCCAGCAGCTTCAGGATGGGGAGTACTGAAGCTTTCTTT. The chain couples TRBV5-8 to TRBJ1-1; D is uncertain. Trimming left V 2 bases short and J 5 bases short, with 13 bases between. CDR3 size: 14 residues. CDR1 and CDR2 from the germline V gene are SGHTS and YDEGEE.

The chain joins TRBV5-4 to TRBJ1-6; TRBD1 might be the D (6 bases). The CDR3 has 14 amino acids. Trimming left V 2 bases short and J 7 bases short, with 10 bases between. Germline CDR1 is SGHNT and CDR2 is YYREEE (reference sequence). The CDR3 coding sequence is TGTGCCAGCAGCTTAGGACAGACCAATTCACCCCTCCACTTT. Amino acids: CASSLGQTNSPLHF.

The gene calls are TRBV19 and TRBJ1-6; a weak D match, TRBD1 (6 bases). CDR3 length: 16 residues. CDR1 is LNHDA and CDR2 is SQIVND in the germline V gene (reference sequence). The ends were cut back, 5 bases at V and 4 bases at J, with 15 bases in the middle. CDR3 sequence reads: CASSHQRTVYNSPLHF. In DNA, the CDR3 is TGTGCCAGTAGTCACCAGCGGACAGTATATAATTCACCCCTCCACTTT.

The rearrangement uses TRBV5-4 and TRBJ2-1, with 9 positions matching TRBD1. The CDR3 extends over 15 amino acids. The germline CDR1 and CDR2 sequences are SGHNT and YYREEE (reference sequence). V lost 0 bases to trimming and J lost 4 bases; unmatched junction nucleotides: 2. CDR3 in amino acids: CASSLGGTGYNEQFF. CDR3 coding DNA: TGTGCCAGCAGCTTGGGGGGGACAGGGTACAATGAGCAGTTCTTC.